Below, one T cell receptor beta chain is given with its context. The data were produced by immunoSEQ multiplex PCR, yet TCRdb's version contains in-frame clones alone and is incomplete. The sample lists 90,000 to 100,000 clones, around three quarters occurring once. Patients had residual fresh-frozen tumor tissue and more than two years of survival data. The record originates from a study of glioma-infiltrating T cells after dendritic cell vaccination. The material was blood, obtained before dendritic cell vaccination. The sequence was collected from a human donor with glioblastoma.

The CDR3 bases are TGTGCCAGCGGACCGCCGGGACAGGGATTTCAGCCCCAGCATTTT. Residues: CASGPPGQGFQPQHF. The chain joins TRBV28 to TRBJ1-5, with 9 positions matching TRBD1. The J segment lost 6 bases and the V segment lost 8 bases, leaving 11 bases of the junction unmatched. This CDR3 comprises 15 residues. The germline gives CDR1 MDHEN, CDR2 SYDVKM.